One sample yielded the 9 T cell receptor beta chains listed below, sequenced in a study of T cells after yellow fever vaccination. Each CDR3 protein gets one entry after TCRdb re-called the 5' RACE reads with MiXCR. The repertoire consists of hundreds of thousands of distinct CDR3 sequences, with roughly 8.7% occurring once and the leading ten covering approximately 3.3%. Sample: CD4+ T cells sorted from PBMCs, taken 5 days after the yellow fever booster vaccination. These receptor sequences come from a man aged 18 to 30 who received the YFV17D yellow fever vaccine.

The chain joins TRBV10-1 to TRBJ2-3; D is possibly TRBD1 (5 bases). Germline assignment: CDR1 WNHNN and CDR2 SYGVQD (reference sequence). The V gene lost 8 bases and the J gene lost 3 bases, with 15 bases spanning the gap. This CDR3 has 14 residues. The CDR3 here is CASGLERQTDTQYF. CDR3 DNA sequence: TGCGCCAGCGGGCTCGAAAGACAGACAGATACGCAGTATTTT.

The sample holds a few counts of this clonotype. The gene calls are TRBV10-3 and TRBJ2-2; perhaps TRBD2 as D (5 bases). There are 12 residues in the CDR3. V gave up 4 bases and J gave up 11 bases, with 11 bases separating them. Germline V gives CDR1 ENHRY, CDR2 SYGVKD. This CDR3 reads CAISASPGELFF. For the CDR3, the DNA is TGTGCCATCAGTGCGTCCCCGGGAGAGCTGTTTTTT.

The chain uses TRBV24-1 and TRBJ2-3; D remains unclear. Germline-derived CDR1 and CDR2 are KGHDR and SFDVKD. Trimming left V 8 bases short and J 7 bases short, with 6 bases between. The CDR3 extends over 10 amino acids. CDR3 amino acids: CATNWYTQYF. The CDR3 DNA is TGTGCCACCAACTGGTATACGCAGTATTTT.

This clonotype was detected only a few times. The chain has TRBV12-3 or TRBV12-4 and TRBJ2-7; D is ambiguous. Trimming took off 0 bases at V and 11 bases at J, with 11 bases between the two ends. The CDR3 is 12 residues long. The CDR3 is CASSLARSAKYF. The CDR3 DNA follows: TGTGCCAGCAGTTTAGCTCGCTCCGCAAAGTACTTC.

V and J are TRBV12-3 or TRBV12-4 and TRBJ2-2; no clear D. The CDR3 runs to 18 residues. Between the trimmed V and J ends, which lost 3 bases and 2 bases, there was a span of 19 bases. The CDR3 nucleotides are TGTGCCAGCAGTTTTCTCATCGCCTTCGTCAAAAACACCGGGGAGCTGTTTTTT. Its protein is CASSFLIAFVKNTGELFF.

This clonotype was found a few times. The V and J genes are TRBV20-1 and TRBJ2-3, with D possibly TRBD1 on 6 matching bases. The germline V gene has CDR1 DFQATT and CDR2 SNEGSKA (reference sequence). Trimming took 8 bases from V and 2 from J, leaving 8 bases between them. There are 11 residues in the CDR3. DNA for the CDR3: TGCAGTTGGGACAACACAGATACGCAGTATTTT. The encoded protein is CSWDNTDTQYF.

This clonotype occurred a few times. The CDR3 coding sequence is TGTGCCAGCAGCCTGGACAGGGGGCCAGATACGCAGTATTTT. It encodes CASSLDRGPDTQYF. This chain uses TRBV3-1 with TRBJ2-3; 11 positions agree with TRBD1. V lost 4 bases, J lost 4 bases, and 1 base stayed unmatched. The CDR3 spans 14 residues. CDR1 LGHDT and CDR2 YNNKEL come from the germline V gene (reference sequence).

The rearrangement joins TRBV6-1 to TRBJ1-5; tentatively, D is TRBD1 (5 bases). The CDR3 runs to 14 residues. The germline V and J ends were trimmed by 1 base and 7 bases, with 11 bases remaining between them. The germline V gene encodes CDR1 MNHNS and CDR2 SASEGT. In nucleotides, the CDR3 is TGTGCCAGCAGTGAAGTGGGACGGACACAGCCCCAGCATTTT. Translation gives CASSEVGRTQPQHF.

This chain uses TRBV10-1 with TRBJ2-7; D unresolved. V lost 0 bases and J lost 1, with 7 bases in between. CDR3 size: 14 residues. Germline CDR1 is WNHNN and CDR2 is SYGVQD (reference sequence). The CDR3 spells CASSESPGSYEQYF. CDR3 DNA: TGCGCCAGCAGTGAGTCCCCTGGTTCCTACGAGCAGTACTTC.